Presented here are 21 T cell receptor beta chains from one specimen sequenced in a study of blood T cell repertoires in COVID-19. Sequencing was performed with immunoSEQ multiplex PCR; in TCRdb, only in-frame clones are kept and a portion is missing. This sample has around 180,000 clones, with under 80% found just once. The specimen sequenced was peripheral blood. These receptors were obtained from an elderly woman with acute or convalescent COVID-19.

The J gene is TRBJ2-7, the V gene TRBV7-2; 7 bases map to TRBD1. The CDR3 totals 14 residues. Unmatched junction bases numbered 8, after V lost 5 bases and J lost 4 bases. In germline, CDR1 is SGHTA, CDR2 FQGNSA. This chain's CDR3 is CASSQQIQGYEQYF. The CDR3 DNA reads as TGTGCCAGCAGCCAACAAATACAGGGGTACGAGCAGTACTTC.

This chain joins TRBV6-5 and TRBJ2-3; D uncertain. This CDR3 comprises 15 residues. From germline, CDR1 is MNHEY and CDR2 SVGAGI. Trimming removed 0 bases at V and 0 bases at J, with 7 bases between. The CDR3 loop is CASSYSYLSTDTQYF. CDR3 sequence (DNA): TGTGCCAGCAGTTACTCGTATCTGAGCACAGATACGCAGTATTTT.

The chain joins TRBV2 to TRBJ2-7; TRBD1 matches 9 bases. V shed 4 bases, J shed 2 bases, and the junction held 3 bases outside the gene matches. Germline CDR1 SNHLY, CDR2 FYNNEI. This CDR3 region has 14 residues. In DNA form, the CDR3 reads TGTGCCAGCAGTGTACAGGGGGCCGCCTACGAGCAGTACTTC. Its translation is CASSVQGAAYEQYF.

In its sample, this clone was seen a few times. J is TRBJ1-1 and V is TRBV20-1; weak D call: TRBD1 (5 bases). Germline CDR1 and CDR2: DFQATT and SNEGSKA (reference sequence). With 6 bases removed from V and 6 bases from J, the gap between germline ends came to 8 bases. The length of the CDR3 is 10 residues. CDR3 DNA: TGCAGTGCGCCCAGGGCTGAAGCTTTCTTT. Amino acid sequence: CSAPRAEAFF.

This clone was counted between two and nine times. The CDR3 spells CATSDSRTAQGTNEKLFF. In DNA, the CDR3 is TGTGCCACCAGTGATTCGAGGACAGCCCAGGGAACTAATGAAAAACTGTTTTTT. The chain couples TRBV24-1 to TRBJ1-4; D is possibly TRBD1 (6 bases). From germline, CDR1 is KGHDR and CDR2 SFDVKD. Trimming stripped 2 bases from V and 1 base from J, with 16 bases between. The CDR3 runs to 18 residues.

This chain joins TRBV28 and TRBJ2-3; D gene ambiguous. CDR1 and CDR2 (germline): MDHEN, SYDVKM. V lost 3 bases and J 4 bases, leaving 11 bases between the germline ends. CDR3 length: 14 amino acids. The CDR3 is CASSLSLGPDTQYF. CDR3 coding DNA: TGTGCCAGCAGTTTGTCTCTGGGCCCAGATACGCAGTATTTT.

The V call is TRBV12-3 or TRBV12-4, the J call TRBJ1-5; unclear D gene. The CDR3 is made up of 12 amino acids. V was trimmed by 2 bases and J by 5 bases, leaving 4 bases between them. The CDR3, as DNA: TGTGCCAGCAGTTTAAGCGATCAGCCCCAGCATTTT. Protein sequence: CASSLSDQPQHF.

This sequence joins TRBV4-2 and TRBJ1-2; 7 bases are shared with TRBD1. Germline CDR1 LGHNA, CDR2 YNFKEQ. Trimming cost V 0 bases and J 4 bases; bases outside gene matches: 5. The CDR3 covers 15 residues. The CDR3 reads CASSQELAGGYGYTF. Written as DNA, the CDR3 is TGTGCCAGCAGCCAAGAGTTAGCAGGGGGCTATGGCTACACCTTC.

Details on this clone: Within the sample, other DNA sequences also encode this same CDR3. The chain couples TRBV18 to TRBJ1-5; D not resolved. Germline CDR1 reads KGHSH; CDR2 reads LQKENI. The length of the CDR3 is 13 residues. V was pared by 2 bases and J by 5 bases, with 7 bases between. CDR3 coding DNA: TGTGCCAGCTCACCAGGTTCGGATCAGCCCCAGCATTTT. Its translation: CASSPGSDQPQHF.

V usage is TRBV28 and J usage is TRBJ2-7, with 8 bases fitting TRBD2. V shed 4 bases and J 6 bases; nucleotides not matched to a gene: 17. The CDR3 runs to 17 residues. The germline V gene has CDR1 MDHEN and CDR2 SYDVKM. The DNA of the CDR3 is TGTGCCAGCAGTTACCCCCCTCTTATAGCGGGAATTACCGAGCAGTACTTC. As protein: CASSYPPLIAGITEQYF.

Here the CDR3 DNA reads TGTGCCAGCAGCTTTAGACAGTACACCGGGGAGCTGTTTTTT. Translating gives CASSFRQYTGELFF. J is TRBJ2-2 and V is TRBV9, with D possibly matching TRBD1 (5 bases). V lost 4 bases, J lost 3 bases, and 10 bases lay in between. Germline V gene data show CDR1 as SGDLS and CDR2 as YYNGEE. CDR3 size: 14 residues.

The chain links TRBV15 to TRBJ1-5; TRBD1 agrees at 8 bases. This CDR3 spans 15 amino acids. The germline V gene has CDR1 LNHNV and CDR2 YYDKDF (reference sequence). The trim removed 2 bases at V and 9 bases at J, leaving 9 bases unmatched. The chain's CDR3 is CATSRSGQGLLPQHF. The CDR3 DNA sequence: TGTGCCACCAGCAGATCCGGACAGGGCCTACTGCCCCAGCATTTT.

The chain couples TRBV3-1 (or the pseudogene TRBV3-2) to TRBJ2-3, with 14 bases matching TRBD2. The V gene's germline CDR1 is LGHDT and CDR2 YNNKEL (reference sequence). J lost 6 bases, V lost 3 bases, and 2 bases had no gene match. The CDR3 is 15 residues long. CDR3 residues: CASSQGLAGVDTQYF. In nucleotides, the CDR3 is TGTGCCAGCAGCCAGGGACTAGCGGGAGTTGATACGCAGTATTTT.

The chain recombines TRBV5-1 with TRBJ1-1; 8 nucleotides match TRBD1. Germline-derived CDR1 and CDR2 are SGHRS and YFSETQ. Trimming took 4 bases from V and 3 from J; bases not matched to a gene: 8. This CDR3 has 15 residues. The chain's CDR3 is CASSPGQGIDTEAFF. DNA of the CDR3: TGCGCCAGCAGCCCAGGACAGGGCATTGACACTGAAGCTTTCTTT.

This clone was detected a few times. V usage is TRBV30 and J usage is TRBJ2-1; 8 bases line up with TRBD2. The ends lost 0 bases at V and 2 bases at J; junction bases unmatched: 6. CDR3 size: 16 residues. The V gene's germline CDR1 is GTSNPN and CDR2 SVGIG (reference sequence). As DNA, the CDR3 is TGTGCCTGGAGTGTATGGCCGGGAGGGCCCTACAATGAGCAGTTCTTC. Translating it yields CAWSVWPGGPYNEQFF.

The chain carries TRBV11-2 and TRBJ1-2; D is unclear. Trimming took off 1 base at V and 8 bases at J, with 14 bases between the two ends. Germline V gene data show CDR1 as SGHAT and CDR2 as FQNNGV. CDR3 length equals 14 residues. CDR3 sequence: CASSLALGFMGYTF. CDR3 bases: TGTGCCAGCAGCTTAGCTCTCGGGTTTATGGGCTACACCTTC.

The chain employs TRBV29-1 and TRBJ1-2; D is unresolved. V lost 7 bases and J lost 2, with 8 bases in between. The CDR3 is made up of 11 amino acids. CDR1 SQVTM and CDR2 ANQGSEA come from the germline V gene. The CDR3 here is CSAEGNYGYTF. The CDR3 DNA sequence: TGCAGCGCCGAGGGCAACTATGGCTACACCTTC.

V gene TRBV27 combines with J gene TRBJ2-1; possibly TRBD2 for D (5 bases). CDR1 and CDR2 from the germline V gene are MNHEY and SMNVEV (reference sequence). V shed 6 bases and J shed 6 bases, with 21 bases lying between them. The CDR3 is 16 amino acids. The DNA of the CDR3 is TGTGCCAGCAGCCCTCTTACGGGGAAGTCATTCAATGAGCAGTTCTTC. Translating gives CASSPLTGKSFNEQFF.

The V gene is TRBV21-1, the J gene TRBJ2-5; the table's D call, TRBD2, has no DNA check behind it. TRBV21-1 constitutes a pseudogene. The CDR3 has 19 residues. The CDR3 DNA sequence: TGTGCCAGCAGCAAGCGTAGCGGGAGGGCTCAGTCGTGCCAAGAGACCCAGTACTTC. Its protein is CASSKRSGRAQSCQETQYF.

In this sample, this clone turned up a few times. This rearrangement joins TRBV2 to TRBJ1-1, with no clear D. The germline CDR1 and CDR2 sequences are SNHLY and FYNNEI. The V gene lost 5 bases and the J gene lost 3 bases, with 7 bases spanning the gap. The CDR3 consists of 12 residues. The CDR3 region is CASSSQYTEAFF. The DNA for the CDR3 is TGTGCCAGCAGTAGTCAGTACACTGAAGCTTTCTTT.

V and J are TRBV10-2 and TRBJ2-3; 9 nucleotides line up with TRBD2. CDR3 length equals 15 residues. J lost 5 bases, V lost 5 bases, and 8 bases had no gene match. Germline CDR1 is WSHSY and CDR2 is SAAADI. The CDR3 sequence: CASSPLAGQGDTQYF. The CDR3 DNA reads TGCGCCAGCAGTCCTCTAGCGGGACAAGGAGATACGCAGTATTTT.